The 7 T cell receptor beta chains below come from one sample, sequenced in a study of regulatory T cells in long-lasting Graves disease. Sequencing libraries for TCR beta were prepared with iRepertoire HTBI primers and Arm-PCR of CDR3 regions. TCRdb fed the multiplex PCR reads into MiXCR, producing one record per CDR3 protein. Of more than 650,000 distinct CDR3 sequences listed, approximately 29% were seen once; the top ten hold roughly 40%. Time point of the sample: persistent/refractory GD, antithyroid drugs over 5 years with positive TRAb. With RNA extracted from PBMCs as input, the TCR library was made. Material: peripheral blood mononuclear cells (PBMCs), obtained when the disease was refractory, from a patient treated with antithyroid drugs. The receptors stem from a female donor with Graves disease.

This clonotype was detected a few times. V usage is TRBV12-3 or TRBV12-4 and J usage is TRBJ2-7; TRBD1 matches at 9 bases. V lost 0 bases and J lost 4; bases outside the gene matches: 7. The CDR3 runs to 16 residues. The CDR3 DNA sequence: TGTGCCAGCAGTTTAGCGTTGGGACAGGGTCGGTACGAGCAGTACTTC. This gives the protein CASSLALGQGRYEQYF.

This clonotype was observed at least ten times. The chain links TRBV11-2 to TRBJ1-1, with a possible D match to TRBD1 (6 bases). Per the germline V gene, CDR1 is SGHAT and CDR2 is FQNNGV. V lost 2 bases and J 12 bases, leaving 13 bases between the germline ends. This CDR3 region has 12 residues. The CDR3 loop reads CASSLRNRETFF. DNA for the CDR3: TGTGCCAGCAGCTTAAGGAACAGGGAGACTTTCTTT.

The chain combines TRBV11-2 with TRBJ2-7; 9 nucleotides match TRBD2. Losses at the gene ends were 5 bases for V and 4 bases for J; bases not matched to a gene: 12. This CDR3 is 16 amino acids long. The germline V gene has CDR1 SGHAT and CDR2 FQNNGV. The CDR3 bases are TGTGCCAGCAGCCTACGAGAGAGCGGGAGGACGTACGAGCAGTACTTC. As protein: CASSLRESGRTYEQYF.

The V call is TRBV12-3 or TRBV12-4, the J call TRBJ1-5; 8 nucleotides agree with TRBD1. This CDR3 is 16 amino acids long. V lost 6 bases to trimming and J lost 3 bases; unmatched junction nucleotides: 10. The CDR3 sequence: CASRPTGVGINQPQHF. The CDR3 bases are TGTGCCAGCAGACCGACAGGGGTAGGGATCAATCAGCCCCAGCATTTT.

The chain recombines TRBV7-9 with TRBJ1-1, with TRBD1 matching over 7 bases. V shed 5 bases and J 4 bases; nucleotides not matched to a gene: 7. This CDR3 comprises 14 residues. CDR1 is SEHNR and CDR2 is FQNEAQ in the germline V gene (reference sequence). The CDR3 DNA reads TGTGCCAGCAGCCAGAGCCGGGACAGCACTGAAGCTTTCTTT. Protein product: CASSQSRDSTEAFF.

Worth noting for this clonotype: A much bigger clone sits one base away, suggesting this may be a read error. The CDR3 reads CASSETVTGEQYF. The CDR3 nucleotides are TGTGCCAGCAGTGAGACTGTTACTGGGGAGCAGTACTTC. The rearrangement links TRBV2 to TRBJ2-7; D gene unclear. The CDR3 has 13 amino acids. The V end was cut by 3 bases, the J end by 7 bases, with 13 bases between. The V gene's germline CDR1 is SNHLY and CDR2 FYNNEI.

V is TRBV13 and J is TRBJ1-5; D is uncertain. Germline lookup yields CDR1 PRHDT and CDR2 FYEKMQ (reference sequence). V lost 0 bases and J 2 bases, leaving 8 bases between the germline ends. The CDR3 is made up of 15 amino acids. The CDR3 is CASSLGSVGNQPQHF. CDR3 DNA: TGTGCCAGCAGCTTAGGCTCCGTCGGCAATCAGCCCCAGCATTTT.